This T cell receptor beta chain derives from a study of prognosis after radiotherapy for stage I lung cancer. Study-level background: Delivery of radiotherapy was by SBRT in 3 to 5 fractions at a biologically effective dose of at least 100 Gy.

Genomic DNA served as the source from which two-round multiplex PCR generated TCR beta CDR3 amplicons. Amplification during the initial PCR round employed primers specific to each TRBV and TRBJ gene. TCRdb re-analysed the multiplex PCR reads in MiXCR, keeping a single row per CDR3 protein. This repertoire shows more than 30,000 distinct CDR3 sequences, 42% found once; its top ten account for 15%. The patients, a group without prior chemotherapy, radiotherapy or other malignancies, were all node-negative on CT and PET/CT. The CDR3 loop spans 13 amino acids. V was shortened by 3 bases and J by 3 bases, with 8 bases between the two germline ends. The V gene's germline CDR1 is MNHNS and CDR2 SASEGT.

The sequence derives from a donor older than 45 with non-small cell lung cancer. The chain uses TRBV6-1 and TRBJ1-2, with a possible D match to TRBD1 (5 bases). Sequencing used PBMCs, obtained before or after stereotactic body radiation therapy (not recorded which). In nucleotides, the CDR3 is TGTGCCAGCAGTGACGAGGGGTACTATGGCTACACCTTC. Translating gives CASSDEGYYGYTF.